This TCR beta chain was retrieved from a study of T cells in Graves' hyperthyroidism and ophthalmopathy. Across the whole study: Blood was drawn when the patient was first diagnosed and still untreated.

Amplification targeted TCR beta CDR3 regions from RNA transcripts. When the TCR CDR3 underwent first-round RT-PCR, the HTBI primer set was used. TCRdb reprocessed the multiplex PCR reads with MiXCR, giving one entry per CDR3 protein. The table has more than 300,000 distinct CDR3 sequences, roughly 13% seen once; the top ten hold roughly 25%. The V gene's germline CDR1 is MNHEY and CDR2 SVGEGT. The CDR3 runs 14 residues. The V end was cut by 6 bases, the J end by 0 bases, with 9 bases between. Of note for this clonotype: Its antigen remains unidentified.

Study-level points and caveats: Most clonotypes that expanded in the thyroid above 0.001 also showed up in blood. A median around 6.4 months before onset, the model predicted ophthalmopathy.

Sequencing was carried out using blood. The clonotype was recovered from a woman aged 30 to 39 with Graves' hyperthyroidism. This chain uses TRBV6-2 or TRBV6-3 with TRBJ1-5; no clear D gene. The CDR3 region is CASSPTNSNQPQHF. CDR3 bases: TGTGCCAGCAGCCCTACTAATAGCAATCAGCCCCAGCATTTT.